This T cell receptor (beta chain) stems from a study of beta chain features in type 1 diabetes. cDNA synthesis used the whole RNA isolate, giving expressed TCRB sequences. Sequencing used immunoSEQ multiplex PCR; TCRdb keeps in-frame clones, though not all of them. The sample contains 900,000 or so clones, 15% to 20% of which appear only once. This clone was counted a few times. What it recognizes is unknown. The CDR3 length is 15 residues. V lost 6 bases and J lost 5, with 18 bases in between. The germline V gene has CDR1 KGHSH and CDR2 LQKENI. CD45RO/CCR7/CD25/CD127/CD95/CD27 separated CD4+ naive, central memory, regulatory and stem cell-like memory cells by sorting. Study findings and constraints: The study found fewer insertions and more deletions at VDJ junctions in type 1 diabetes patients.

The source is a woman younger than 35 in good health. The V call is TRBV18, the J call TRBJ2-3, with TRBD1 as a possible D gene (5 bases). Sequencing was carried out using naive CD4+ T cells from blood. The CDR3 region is CASSPYRQGQDTQYF. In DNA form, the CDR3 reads TGTGCCAGCTCGCCGTATCGGCAGGGTCAAGATACGCAGTATTTT.